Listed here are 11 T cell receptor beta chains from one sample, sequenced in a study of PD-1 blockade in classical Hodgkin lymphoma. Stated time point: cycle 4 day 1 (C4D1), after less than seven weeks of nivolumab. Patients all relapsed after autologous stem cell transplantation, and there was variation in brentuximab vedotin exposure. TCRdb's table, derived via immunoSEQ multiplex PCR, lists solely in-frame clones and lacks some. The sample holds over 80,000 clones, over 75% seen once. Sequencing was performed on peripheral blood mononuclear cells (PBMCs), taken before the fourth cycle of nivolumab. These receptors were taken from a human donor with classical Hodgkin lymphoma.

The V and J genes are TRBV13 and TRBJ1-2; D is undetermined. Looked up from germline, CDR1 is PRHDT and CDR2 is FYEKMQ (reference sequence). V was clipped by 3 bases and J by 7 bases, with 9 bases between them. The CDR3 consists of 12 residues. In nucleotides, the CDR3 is TGTGCCAGCAGCTTGGGCGTCATTGGCTACACCTTC. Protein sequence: CASSLGVIGYTF.

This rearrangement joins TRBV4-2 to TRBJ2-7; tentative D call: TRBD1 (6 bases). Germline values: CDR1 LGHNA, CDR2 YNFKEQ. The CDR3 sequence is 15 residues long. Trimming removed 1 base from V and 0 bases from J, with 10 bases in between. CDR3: CASSQGTGSSYEQYF. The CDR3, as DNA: TGTGCCAGCAGCCAAGGTACAGGGAGCTCCTACGAGCAGTACTTC.

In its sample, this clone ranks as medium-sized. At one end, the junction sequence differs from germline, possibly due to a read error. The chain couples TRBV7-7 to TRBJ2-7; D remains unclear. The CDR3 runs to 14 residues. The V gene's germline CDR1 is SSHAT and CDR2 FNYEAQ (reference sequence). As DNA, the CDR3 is TGTGCTAGCAGCTTAGAGTACGGGCCCTACGAGCAGTACTTC. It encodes CASSLEYGPYEQYF.

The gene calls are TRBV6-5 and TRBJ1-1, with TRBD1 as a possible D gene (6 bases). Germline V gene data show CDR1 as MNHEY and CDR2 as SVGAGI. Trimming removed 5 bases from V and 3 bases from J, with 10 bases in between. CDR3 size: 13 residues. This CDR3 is CASSMTGYTEAFF. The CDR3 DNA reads TGTGCCAGCAGTATGACAGGTTACACTGAAGCTTTCTTT.

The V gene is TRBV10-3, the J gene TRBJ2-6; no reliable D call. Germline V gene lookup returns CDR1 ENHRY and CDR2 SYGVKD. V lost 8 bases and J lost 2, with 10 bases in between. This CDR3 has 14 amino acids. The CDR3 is CAIGRLAGANVLTF. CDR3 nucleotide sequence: TGTGCCATCGGGCGGCTAGCTGGGGCCAACGTCCTGACTTTC.

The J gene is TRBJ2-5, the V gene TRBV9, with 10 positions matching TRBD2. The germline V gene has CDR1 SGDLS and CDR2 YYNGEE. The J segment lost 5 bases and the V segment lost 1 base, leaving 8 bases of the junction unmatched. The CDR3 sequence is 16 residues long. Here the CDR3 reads CASSVSLAGAGETQYF. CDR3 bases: TGTGCCAGCAGCGTAAGCCTAGCGGGAGCGGGGGAGACCCAGTACTTC.

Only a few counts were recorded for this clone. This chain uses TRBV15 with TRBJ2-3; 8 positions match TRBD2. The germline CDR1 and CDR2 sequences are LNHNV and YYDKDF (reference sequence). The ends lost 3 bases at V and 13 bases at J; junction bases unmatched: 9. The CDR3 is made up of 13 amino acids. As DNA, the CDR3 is TGTGCCACCAGCAGTGAGTCAGCGGGGGTTAAGTATTTT. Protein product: CATSSESAGVKYF.

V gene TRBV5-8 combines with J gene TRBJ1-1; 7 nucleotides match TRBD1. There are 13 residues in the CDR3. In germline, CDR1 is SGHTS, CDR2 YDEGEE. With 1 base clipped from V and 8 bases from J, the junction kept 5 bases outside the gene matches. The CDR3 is CASSLYWTGEAFF. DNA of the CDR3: TGTGCCAGCAGCTTGTACTGGACAGGAGAAGCTTTCTTT.

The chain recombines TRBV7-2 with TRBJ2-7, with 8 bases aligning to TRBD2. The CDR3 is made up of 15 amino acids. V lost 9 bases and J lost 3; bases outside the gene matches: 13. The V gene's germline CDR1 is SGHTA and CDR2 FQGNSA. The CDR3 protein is CASKRTRGGFYEQYF. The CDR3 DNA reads TGTGCCAGTAAAAGAACACGGGGGGGCTTCTACGAGCAGTACTTC.

The CDR3 DNA reads as TGTGCCAGCAGCTACGGGTCAGGAGGGGTTCACGAGCAGTACTTC. Translated: CASSYGSGGVHEQYF. The genes are TRBV11-2 and TRBJ2-7; possible D gene TRBD2, 6 bases. The V gene lost 4 bases and the J gene lost 5 bases, with 18 bases spanning the gap. This CDR3 is 15 amino acids long. Per germline, CDR1 SGHAT and CDR2 FQNNGV. The full variable domain, its missing parts supplied by reference TRBV11-2 and TRBJ2-7, is EAGVAQSPRYKIIEKRQSVAFWCNPISGHATLYWYQQILGQGPKLLIQFQNNGVVDDSQLPKDRFSAERLKGVDSTLKIQPAKLEDSAVYLCASSYGSGGVHEQYFGPGTRLTVT.

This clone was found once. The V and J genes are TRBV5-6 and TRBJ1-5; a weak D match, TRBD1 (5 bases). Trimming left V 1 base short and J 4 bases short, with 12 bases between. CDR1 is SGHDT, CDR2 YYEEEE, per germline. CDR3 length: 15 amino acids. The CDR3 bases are TGTGCCAGCAGCTTGTTCGAGGGGTGGAATCAGCCCCAGCATTTT. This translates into CASSLFEGWNQPQHF. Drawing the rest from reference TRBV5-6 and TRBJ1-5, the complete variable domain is DAGVTQSPTHLIKTRGQQVTLRCSPKSGHDTVSWYQQALGQGPQFIFQYYEEEERQRGNFPDRFSGHQFPNYSSELNVNALLLGDSALYLCASSLFEGWNQPQHFGDGTRLSIL.